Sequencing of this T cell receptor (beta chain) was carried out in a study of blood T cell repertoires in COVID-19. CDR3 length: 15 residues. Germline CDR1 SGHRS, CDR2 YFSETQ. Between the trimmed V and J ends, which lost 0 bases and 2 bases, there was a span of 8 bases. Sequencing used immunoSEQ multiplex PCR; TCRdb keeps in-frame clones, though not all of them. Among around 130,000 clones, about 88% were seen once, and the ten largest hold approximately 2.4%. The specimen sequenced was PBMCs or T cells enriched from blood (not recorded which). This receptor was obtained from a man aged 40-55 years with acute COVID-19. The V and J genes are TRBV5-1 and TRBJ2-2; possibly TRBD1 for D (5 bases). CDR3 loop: CASSLAGPNTGELFF. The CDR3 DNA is TGCGCCAGCAGCTTGGCAGGGCCTAACACCGGGGAGCTGTTTTTT.